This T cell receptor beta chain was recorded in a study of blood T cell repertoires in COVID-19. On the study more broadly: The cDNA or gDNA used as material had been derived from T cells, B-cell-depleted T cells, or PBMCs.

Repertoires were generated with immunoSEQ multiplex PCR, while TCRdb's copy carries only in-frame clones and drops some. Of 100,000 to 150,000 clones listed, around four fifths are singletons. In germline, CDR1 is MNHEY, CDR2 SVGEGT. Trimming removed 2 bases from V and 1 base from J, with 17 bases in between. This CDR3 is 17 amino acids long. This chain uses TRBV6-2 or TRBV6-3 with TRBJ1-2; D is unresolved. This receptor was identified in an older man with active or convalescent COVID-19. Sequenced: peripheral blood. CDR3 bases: TGTGCCAGCAGTTACAGTCCAGGAACCAGAGTTAACTATGGCTACACCTTC. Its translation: CASSYSPGTRVNYGYTF.